The 32 T cell receptor beta chains given below trace back to one sample, sequenced in a study of blood T cell repertoires in COVID-19. The data were produced by immunoSEQ multiplex PCR, yet TCRdb's version contains in-frame clones alone and is incomplete. The repertoire has some 220,000 clones, about 85% of them found once; the top ten carry 2.5% to 3%. Sequenced material: PBMCs or T cells enriched from blood (not recorded which). All receptors derive from a woman aged 25 to 39 who had recovered from COVID-19.

The chain joins TRBV5-1 to TRBJ2-6; TRBD1 is a possible D gene (5 bases). Germline V gene data show CDR1 as SGHRS and CDR2 as YFSETQ. V was pared by 5 bases and J by 1 base, with 10 bases between. The CDR3 totals 15 residues. CDR3 loop: CASRNTGSGANVLTF. Here the CDR3 DNA reads TGCGCCAGCAGAAATACAGGATCTGGGGCCAACGTCCTGACTTTC.

The genes are TRBV27 and TRBJ1-6; weak D call: TRBD1 (5 bases). The germline CDR1 and CDR2 sequences are MNHEY and SMNVEV (reference sequence). The CDR3 is made up of 14 amino acids. The germline V and J ends were trimmed by 3 bases and 8 bases, with 11 bases remaining between them. In DNA, the CDR3 is TGTGCCAGCAGTTTTCAGGGTAGCTATTCACCCCTCCACTTT. Protein sequence: CASSFQGSYSPLHF.

This chain uses TRBV11-2 with TRBJ2-7; the D gene is possibly TRBD1 (6 bases). CDR1 and CDR2 from the germline V gene are SGHAT and FQNNGV. Between the trimmed V and J ends, which lost 0 bases and 3 bases, there was a span of 12 bases. CDR3 size: 15 residues. The CDR3, as DNA: TGTGCCAGCAGCTTAGAGGGGACACAAGACTACGAGCAGTACTTC. Translation gives CASSLEGTQDYEQYF.

The V gene is TRBV11-3, the J gene TRBJ1-1; D might be TRBD1 (5 bases). This CDR3 has 13 residues. The V gene lost 1 base and the J gene lost 7 bases, with 10 bases spanning the gap. Germline loops: CDR1 SGHNT, CDR2 YENEEA. The CDR3 DNA is TGTGCCAGCAGCTTAGTAGGGGCAAGTGAAGCTTTCTTT. Protein sequence: CASSLVGASEAFF.

The chain uses TRBV12-3 or TRBV12-4 and TRBJ1-5; tentatively, D is TRBD1 (5 bases). This CDR3 region has 13 residues. Trimming cost V 6 bases and J 4 bases, with 10 bases left between them. The CDR3 region has the DNA TGTGCCAGCAGCCGGACACCGAATCAGCCCCAGCATTTT. Translating gives CASSRTPNQPQHF.

The V and J genes are TRBV7-9 and TRBJ1-5; TRBD1 agrees at 7 bases. V gave up 8 bases and J gave up 3 bases; unmatched junction bases: 1. The V gene's germline CDR1 is SEHNR and CDR2 FQNEAQ (reference sequence). This CDR3 has 12 residues. In DNA, the CDR3 is TGTGCCAGCGGGACAGACAATCAGCCCCAGCATTTT. It encodes CASGTDNQPQHF.

V gene TRBV27 combines with J gene TRBJ1-2; D gene uncertain. The V gene lost 6 bases and the J gene lost 4 bases, with 9 bases spanning the gap. This CDR3 has 12 amino acids. CDR1 MNHEY and CDR2 SMNVEV come from the germline V gene (reference sequence). CDR3 region: CASSALGYGYTF. The CDR3 nucleotides are TGTGCCAGCAGCGCTCTAGGCTATGGCTACACCTTC.

V is TRBV5-1 and J is TRBJ2-3; tentatively, D is TRBD1 (5 bases). V lost 7 bases to trimming and J lost 3 bases, with 15 bases between them. The CDR3 is 14 amino acids. Germline V CDR1 and CDR2: SGHRS, YFSETQ. CDR3 amino acids: CASLDIKGTDTQYF. The CDR3 DNA sequence: TGCGCCAGCTTGGACATTAAGGGGACAGATACGCAGTATTTT.

The genes are TRBV7-6 and TRBJ1-3, with TRBD1 as a possible D gene (5 bases). This CDR3 has 17 residues. Germline V gives CDR1 SGHVS, CDR2 FNYEAQ. V lost 1 base and J lost 3, with 16 bases in between. The CDR3, as DNA: TGTGCCAGCAGCTTAGACCGCATGGACACGGATGGAAACACCATATATTTT. Translation: CASSLDRMDTDGNTIYF.

V gene TRBV7-9 combines with J gene TRBJ2-1, with TRBD2 matching over 7 bases. The V gene end was trimmed by 2 bases and the J gene end by 8 bases; junction bases not matched to a gene: 3. Germline CDR1 reads SEHNR; CDR2 reads FQNEAQ (reference sequence). This CDR3 contains 13 residues. This CDR3 reads CASSLLGRDEQFF. In DNA, the CDR3 is TGTGCCAGCAGCTTATTGGGGAGGGATGAGCAGTTCTTC.

The chain has TRBV6-5 and TRBJ1-1, with D maybe TRBD1 (6 bases). Germline V gene lookup returns CDR1 MNHEY and CDR2 SVGAGI. The CDR3 length is 13 residues. The CDR3 nucleotides are TGTGCGATACGGACAGACGGAAACACTGAAGCTTTCTTT. This codes for CAIRTDGNTEAFF.

The V and J genes are TRBV7-2 and TRBJ2-3; TRBD2 is a possible D gene (5 bases). Trimming took 5 bases from V and 5 from J, leaving 17 bases between them. CDR3 size: 15 residues. Germline lookup yields CDR1 SGHTA and CDR2 FQGNSA. CDR3 DNA sequence: TGTGCCAGCAGCACCCCTGGGCTAGCTGGAGATACGCAGTATTTT. This sequence encodes CASSTPGLAGDTQYF.

The chain combines TRBV11-1 with TRBJ2-7, with TRBD1 identical over 10 bases. Germline loops: CDR1 SGHAT, CDR2 FQDESV (reference sequence). The CDR3 spans 16 residues. V shed 4 bases and J 6 bases; nucleotides not matched to a gene: 12. CDR3 region: CASSSNGQGVYSEQYF. CDR3 DNA sequence: TGTGCCAGCAGCTCGAACGGACAGGGGGTTTATAGCGAGCAGTACTTC.

This chain links TRBV10-2 with TRBJ1-4, with 9 bases aligning to TRBD1. Germline V gene data show CDR1 as WSHSY and CDR2 as SAAADI. V gave up 0 bases and J gave up 8 bases; unmatched junction bases: 4. CDR3 size: 15 residues. CDR3 in DNA: TGCGCCAGCAGTGAGTCTAGGACAGGGGTCGAAAAACTGTTTTTT. Encoded protein: CASSESRTGVEKLFF.

V is TRBV6-5 and J is TRBJ2-2; the D is unclear. Germline CDR1 MNHEY, CDR2 SVGAGI. The CDR3 runs 15 residues. Trimming pared 4 bases from V and 1 base from J, leaving 10 bases between. The CDR3 nucleotides read TGTGCCAGCAGTTCCAGCGTCCGGAACACCGGGGAGCTGTTTTTT. Translation: CASSSSVRNTGELFF.

This clone was seen just once. The chain recombines TRBV4-1 with TRBJ1-3; 9 bases agree with TRBD1. The CDR3 is made up of 14 amino acids. With V trimmed by 1 base and J by 6 bases, 1 base remained unmatched. CDR1 MGHRA and CDR2 YSYEKL come from the germline V gene. The CDR3 DNA is TGCGCCAGCAGCCAAGGGACAGGGGTAAACACCATATATTTT. As protein: CASSQGTGVNTIYF.

The genes are TRBV13 and TRBJ1-1; TRBD1 is a possible D gene (6 bases). The V gene's germline CDR1 is PRHDT and CDR2 FYEKMQ (reference sequence). V was clipped by 5 bases and J by 1 base, with 20 bases between them. This CDR3 has 17 residues. CDR3 in amino acids: CASSQAITTGPNTEAFF. Here the CDR3 DNA reads TGTGCCAGCAGCCAAGCCATTACGACAGGCCCGAACACTGAAGCTTTCTTT.

The rearrangement uses TRBV20-1 and TRBJ2-1, with D hard to call. V dropped 3 bases and J dropped 6 bases, with 6 bases sitting between them. Germline V lookup: CDR1 DFQATT, CDR2 SNEGSKA (reference sequence). The CDR3 consists of 11 residues. CDR3 in amino acids: CSASDTNEQFF. The CDR3 DNA sequence: TGCAGTGCTAGCGACACCAATGAGCAGTTCTTC.

The V and J genes are TRBV9 and TRBJ2-2; 7 nucleotides agree with TRBD1. J was trimmed by 7 bases and V by 0 bases; bases with no gene match: 3. The CDR3 is 14 amino acids. Germline loops: CDR1 SGDLS, CDR2 YYNGEE. This CDR3 is CASSVGGGGGELFF. CDR3 coding DNA: TGTGCCAGCAGCGTAGGAGGGGGCGGCGGGGAGCTGTTTTTT. The variable domain in full, completed from reference TRBV9 and TRBJ2-2, reads DSGVTQTPKHLITATGQRVTLRCSPRSGDLSVYWYQQSLDQGLQFLIQYYNGEERAKGNILERFSAQQFPDLHSELNLSSLELGDSALYFCASSVGGGGGELFFGEGSRLTVL.

This CDR3 is CASSIDRETDSYGYTF. Written as DNA, the CDR3 is TGTGCCAGTAGTATAGATCGGGAGACAGACTCTTATGGCTACACCTTC. The chain couples TRBV19 to TRBJ1-2; D is possibly TRBD1 (5 bases). This CDR3 spans 16 amino acids. Trimming stripped 0 bases from V and 5 bases from J, with 16 bases between. Per germline, CDR1 LNHDA and CDR2 SQIVND (reference sequence).

The gene calls are TRBV5-1 and TRBJ1-3, with TRBD1 as a possible D gene (5 bases). Trimming cost V 0 bases and J 1 base, with 11 bases left between them. The CDR3 has 16 amino acids. Germline V CDR1 and CDR2: SGHRS, YFSETQ. In nucleotides, the CDR3 is TGCGCCAGCAGCTTGGCCTGGGGGGAATCTGGAAACACCATATATTTT. It codes for CASSLAWGESGNTIYF.

The chain has TRBV5-6 and TRBJ1-5, with D uncertain. Per the germline V gene, CDR1 is SGHDT and CDR2 is YYEEEE. Between the trimmed V and J ends, which lost 2 bases and 4 bases, there was a span of 7 bases. The CDR3 length is 13 residues. The CDR3 sequence: CASSLTRNQPQHF. CDR3 coding DNA: TGTGCCAGCAGCTTAACGCGGAATCAGCCCCAGCATTTT.

This clone was recorded a few times. The chain employs TRBV7-3 and TRBJ2-1, with 9 bases lining up with TRBD2. The germline V gene encodes CDR1 SGHTA and CDR2 FQGTGA. Trimming cost V 1 base and J 8 bases; bases outside gene matches: 6. The CDR3 is 15 amino acids. CDR3: CASSLSGGAQHEQFF. CDR3 DNA: TGTGCCAGCAGCTTAAGCGGGGGGGCACAACATGAGCAGTTCTTC.

This rearrangement joins TRBV19 to TRBJ2-1; D remains unclear. Deletions cut 3 bases from V and 8 bases from J, with 8 bases between. The CDR3 length is 12 residues. Germline values: CDR1 LNHDA, CDR2 SQIVND (reference sequence). This CDR3 reads CASSMSQYEQFF. The DNA for the CDR3 is TGTGCCAGTAGTATGTCCCAGTATGAGCAGTTCTTC.

In this sample, this clone turned up once. V usage is TRBV7-3 and J usage is TRBJ1-1; D uncertain. Between the trimmed V and J ends, which lost 0 bases and 6 bases, there was a span of 11 bases. Germline lookup yields CDR1 SGHTA and CDR2 FQGTGA. This CDR3 has 14 amino acids. The DNA for the CDR3 is TGTGCCAGCAGCTTAACGTCCGGGATGTCTGAAGCTTTCTTT. Amino acids: CASSLTSGMSEAFF.

This clone was seen only once. J is TRBJ2-1 and V is TRBV11-2; 10 positions agree with TRBD2. From germline, CDR1 is SGHAT and CDR2 FQNNGV. The CDR3 consists of 15 residues. Trimming took 5 bases from V and 6 from J; bases not matched to a gene: 7. The CDR3 is CASSKTSGRINEQFF. As DNA, the CDR3 is TGTGCCAGCAGCAAGACTAGCGGGCGCATCAATGAGCAGTTCTTC.

The chain uses TRBV5-1 and TRBJ2-5; 7 bases align to TRBD2. The CDR3 consists of 16 residues. Germline loops: CDR1 SGHRS, CDR2 YFSETQ. The V and J ends lost 6 bases and 0 bases, in that order; junction bases with no gene match: 11. CDR3: CASTSGHPLNQETQYF. In DNA form, the CDR3 reads TGCGCCAGCACTAGCGGCCACCCTCTAAACCAAGAGACCCAGTACTTC.

This clone was counted a single time. The chain recombines TRBV13 with TRBJ2-3; D is ambiguous. V lost 3 bases and J lost 0, with 13 bases in between. The CDR3 consists of 16 residues. Germline CDR1 PRHDT, CDR2 FYEKMQ (reference sequence). The CDR3 nucleotides read TGTGCCAGCAGCTTGGTTGGCCTCCTTAGCACAGATACGCAGTATTTT. This translates into CASSLVGLLSTDTQYF. Based on the CDR3 plus reference TRBV13 and TRBJ2-3, the full variable domain is AAGVIQSPRHLIKEKRETATLKCYPIPRHDTVYWYQQGPGQDPQFLISFYEKMQSDKGSIPDRFSAQQFSDYHSELNMSSLELGDSALYFCASSLVGLLSTDTQYFGPGTRLTVL.

V and J are TRBV2 and TRBJ1-4; the match to TRBD1 covers 9 bases. With V trimmed by 8 bases and J by 7 bases, 11 bases remained unmatched. Looked up from germline, CDR1 is SNHLY and CDR2 is FYNNEI. The CDR3 consists of 15 residues. The CDR3 reads CASGDQGQGSEKLFF. CDR3 DNA: TGTGCCAGCGGAGATCAGGGACAGGGATCTGAAAAACTGTTTTTT. Filled out from reference TRBV2 and TRBJ1-4, the complete variable domain reads EPEVTQTPSHQVTQMGQEVILRCVPISNHLYFYWYRQILGQKVEFLVSFYNNEISEKSEIFDDQFSVERPDGSNFTLKIRSTKLEDSAMYFCASGDQGQGSEKLFFGSGTQLSVL.

The chain links TRBV5-6 to TRBJ1-2, with D perhaps TRBD1 (6 bases). Germline assignment: CDR1 SGHDT and CDR2 YYEEEE. V lost 4 bases and J lost 4, with 14 bases in between. The CDR3 has 14 residues. CDR3 bases: TGTGCCAGCAGCCCTGGACAGAGTATCTATGGCTACACCTTC. Protein product: CASSPGQSIYGYTF. The full variable domain, completed using reference TRBV5-6 and TRBJ1-2, is DAGVTQSPTHLIKTRGQQVTLRCSPKSGHDTVSWYQQALGQGPQFIFQYYEEEERQRGNFPDRFSGHQFPNYSSELNVNALLLGDSALYLCASSPGQSIYGYTFGSGTRLTVV.

The gene calls are TRBV7-7 and TRBJ2-2; perhaps TRBD2 as D (7 bases). V lost 4 bases and J lost 0, with 12 bases in between. The germline CDR1 and CDR2 sequences are SSHAT and FNYEAQ (reference sequence). The CDR3 sequence is 16 residues long. DNA of the CDR3: TGTGCCAGCAGCTCTACAGGGAGGGCGAACACCGGGGAGCTGTTTTTT. Its protein is CASSSTGRANTGELFF.

The V call is TRBV12-5, the J call TRBJ2-1; D not resolved. V gave up 6 bases and J gave up 4 bases, with 10 bases separating them. CDR1 is LGHNT and CDR2 is FRNRAP in the germline V gene. This CDR3 is 13 amino acids long. The chain's CDR3 is CASGVPTYNEQFF. CDR3 nucleotides: TGTGCTAGTGGCGTCCCCACATACAATGAGCAGTTCTTC.